Below, 4 T cell receptor beta chains from the same sample are listed, as sequenced in a study of identical twins. TCRdb recomputed calls from the 5' RACE reads with MiXCR, one row per CDR3 protein. The table shows fewer than 900,000 distinct CDR3 sequences, with over 15% occurring only once. This sample was also put to use in a study of T cells expressing NK-cell markers.

Input material: PBMCs. These receptors all come from a woman aged 18-35 years in good health.

This clonotype has just a few counts. The chain carries TRBV5-5 and TRBJ1-3; tentatively, D is TRBD1 (5 bases). The CDR3 is 15 residues long. Germline lookup yields CDR1 SGHKS and CDR2 YYEKEE (reference sequence). V shed 4 bases and J shed 0 bases, with 11 bases lying between them. CDR3 nucleotides: TGTGCCAGCAGCCAAGGACAAACCTCTGGAAACACCATATATTTT. Translation: CASSQGQTSGNTIYF.

The CDR3: CSASEGGTRDTQYF. The CDR3 DNA is TGCAGTGCTAGCGAAGGGGGGACGAGGGATACGCAGTATTTT. The V gene is TRBV20-1, the J gene TRBJ2-3; D could derive from TRBD1 or TRBD2 (6 bases each). V dropped 3 bases and J dropped 6 bases, with 16 bases sitting between them. CDR3 length: 14 amino acids. In germline, CDR1 is DFQATT, CDR2 SNEGSKA (reference sequence).

The CDR3, as DNA: TGCGCCAGCAGCCAAGAGGAGGACAGGTACGAGCAGTACTTC. It translates to CASSQEEDRYEQYF. This rearrangement joins TRBV4-1 to TRBJ2-7; 7 bases line up with TRBD1. V shed 0 bases, J shed 4 bases, and the junction held 3 bases outside the gene matches. Germline V gives CDR1 MGHRA, CDR2 YSYEKL. CDR3 length equals 14 residues.

This clonotype was detected a few times. Here the CDR3 reads CARGTSGANVLTF. CDR3 bases: TGTGCCCGAGGGACCTCTGGGGCCAACGTCCTGACTTTC. The genes are TRBV30 and TRBJ2-6, with D perhaps given as TRBD1 or TRBD2 (5 bases each). The CDR3 runs to 13 residues. Deletions cut 8 bases from V and 0 bases from J, with 8 bases between. Germline V gives CDR1 GTSNPN, CDR2 SVGIG (reference sequence). The full variable domain, with the rest looked up from reference TRBV30 and TRBJ2-6, is SQTIHQWPATLVQPVGSPLSLECTVEGTSNPNLYWYRQAAGRGLQLLFYSVGIGQISSEVPQNLSASRPQDRQFILSSKKLLLSDSGFYLCARGTSGANVLTFGAGSRLTVL.